Presented here are 8 T cell receptor beta chains from one specimen sequenced in a study of T cell repertoires in aging, cancer and after chemotherapy. TCR beta rearrangements were amplified from peripheral blood genomic DNA. Rearranged V-D-J TRB sequences were amplified with a mixed TRB-A/B primer pool. TCRdb reprocessed the multiplex PCR reads with MiXCR, giving one entry per CDR3 protein. The table records some 5,400 distinct CDR3 sequences, 25% to 40% of them present only once. Input material: blood. The receptors originated from a human donor with a blood cancer.

Notes on this clonotype: One junction end does not reproduce the germline sequence, and a read error may be involved. The V gene is TRBV5-3, the J gene TRBJ2-3, with 12 positions matching TRBD2. TRBV5-3 is an open reading frame whose function is uncertain. There are 16 residues in the CDR3. Written as DNA, the CDR3 is TGCGCCAGCAGCTTTGGACTAGCGGGGAGCACAGATACGCAGTATTTT. Protein: CASSFGLAGSTDTQYF.

A few counts support this clonotype. The gene calls are TRBV6-1 and TRBJ1-2; TRBD1 aligns across 8 bases. The ends lost 3 bases at V and 3 bases at J; junction bases unmatched: 6. This CDR3 is 15 amino acids long. Germline V gives CDR1 MNHNS, CDR2 SASEGT. For the CDR3, the DNA is TGTGCCAGCAGTGACCGGGACAGGTTTTACTATGGCTACACCTTC. It specifies CASSDRDRFYYGYTF.

The chain joins TRBV18 to TRBJ1-5; D may be TRBD1 (5 bases). CDR3 length: 15 residues. With 4 bases removed from V and 3 bases from J, the gap between germline ends came to 13 bases. Per the germline V gene, CDR1 is KGHSH and CDR2 is LQKENI. CDR3 amino acids: CASSLDRTSNQPQHF. DNA for the CDR3: TGTGCCAGCTCACTCGACAGAACTTCCAATCAGCCCCAGCATTTT.

This clonotype is labeled as medium-sized (0.01 to 0.1%). The gene calls are TRBV7-6 and TRBJ2-2; 10 nucleotides line up with TRBD2. The germline CDR1 and CDR2 sequences are SGHVS and FNYEAQ. The CDR3 length is 15 residues. Trimming removed 3 bases from V and 6 bases from J; junction bases left unmatched: 4. DNA for the CDR3: TGTGCCAGCAGCTTGGCTAGCGGGGGTCCCGGGGAGCTGTTTTTT. Translating gives CASSLASGGPGELFF.

This clonotype was observed a handful of times. The rearrangement uses TRBV6-5 and TRBJ1-2; a weak D match, TRBD1 (6 bases). Germline assignment: CDR1 MNHEY and CDR2 SVGAGI. Trimming cost V 0 bases and J 3 bases, with 8 bases left between them. This CDR3 has 14 amino acids. The DNA of the CDR3 is TGTGCCAGCAGTTACTCCCCAGGGGACTATGGCTACACCTTC. It codes for CASSYSPGDYGYTF.

In this sample, this clonotype is medium-sized. This chain links TRBV30 with TRBJ1-5; D ambiguous. This CDR3 is 13 amino acids long. Germline CDR1 and CDR2: GTSNPN and SVGIG (reference sequence). With 6 bases removed from V and 1 base from J, the gap between germline ends came to 10 bases. This CDR3 is CACARASNQPQHF. CDR3 sequence (DNA): TGTGCCTGCGCCCGGGCGAGCAATCAGCCCCAGCATTTT.

The rearrangement links TRBV6-5 to TRBJ1-5; no definite D call. Germline lookup yields CDR1 MNHEY and CDR2 SVGAGI. The CDR3 extends over 15 amino acids. Deletions cut 2 bases from V and 3 bases from J, with 11 bases between. CDR3 loop: CASSYLGPFNQPQHF. The CDR3 nucleotides read TGTGCCAGCAGTTACCTAGGACCTTTCAATCAGCCCCAGCATTTT.

This clonotype was detected a few times. V is TRBV13 and J is TRBJ2-4; 12 nucleotides agree with TRBD2. Germline V gene data show CDR1 as PRHDT and CDR2 as FYEKMQ (reference sequence). The CDR3 totals 17 residues. V shed 4 bases, J shed 9 bases, and the junction held 13 bases outside the gene matches. The CDR3 region is CASSSIGLAGRTRIQYF. The CDR3 DNA sequence: TGTGCCAGCAGCTCGATCGGACTAGCGGGGCGGACGCGCATTCAGTACTTC. The complete variable domain, with remaining parts taken from reference TRBV13 and TRBJ2-4, reads AAGVIQSPRHLIKEKRETATLKCYPIPRHDTVYWYQQGPGQDPQFLISFYEKMQSDKGSIPDRFSAQQFSDYHSELNMSSLELGDSALYFCASSSIGLAGRTRIQYFGAGTRLSVL.